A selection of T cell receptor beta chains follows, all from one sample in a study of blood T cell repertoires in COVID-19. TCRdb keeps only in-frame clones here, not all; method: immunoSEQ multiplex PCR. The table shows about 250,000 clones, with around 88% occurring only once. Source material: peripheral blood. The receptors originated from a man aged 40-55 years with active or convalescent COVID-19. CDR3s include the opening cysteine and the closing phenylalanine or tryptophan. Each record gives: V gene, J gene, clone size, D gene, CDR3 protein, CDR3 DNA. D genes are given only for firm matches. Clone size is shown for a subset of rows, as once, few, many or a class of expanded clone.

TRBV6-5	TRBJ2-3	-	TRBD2	CASSYSGGNPTDTQYF	TGTGCCAGCAGTTATTCGGGGGGGAACCCCACAGATACGCAGTATTTT
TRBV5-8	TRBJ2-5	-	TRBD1	CASSHGDRGVETQYF	TGTGCCAGCAGCCACGGGGACAGGGGGGTGGAGACCCAGTACTTC
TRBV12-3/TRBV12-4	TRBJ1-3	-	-	CASSTGGNTIYF	TGTGCCAGCAGTACAGGGGGAAACACCATATATTTT
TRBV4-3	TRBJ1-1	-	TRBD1	CASSQGGTGLGSTEAFF	TGCGCCAGCAGCCAAGGCGGGACAGGCTTAGGGAGCACTGAAGCTTTCTTT
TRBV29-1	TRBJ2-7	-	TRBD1	CSVGRGTDSYEQYF	TGCAGCGTTGGCCGTGGGACAGATTCCTACGAGCAGTACTTC
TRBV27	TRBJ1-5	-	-	CASSLEGGARQPQHF	TGTGCCAGCAGTTTGGAGGGGGGGGCTAGGCAGCCCCAGCATTTT
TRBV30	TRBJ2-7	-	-	CAWSGGSREQYF	TGTGCCTGGAGCGGAGGGTCCCGCGAGCAGTACTTC
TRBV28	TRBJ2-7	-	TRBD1	CASSLGTGVRYF	TGTGCCAGCAGTCTAGGGACAGGGGTGCGGTACTTC
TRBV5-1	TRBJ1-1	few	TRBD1	CASSGGGRNTEAFF	TGCGCCAGCAGCGGAGGGGGCCGGAACACTGAAGCTTTCTTT
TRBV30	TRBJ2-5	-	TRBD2	CAWIPAGRIQEETQYF	TGTGCCTGGATTCCAGCGGGAAGGATCCAAGAAGAGACCCAGTACTTC
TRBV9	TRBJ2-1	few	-	CASSVVTGHFGEQFF	TGTGCCAGCAGCGTAGTCACAGGGCACTTTGGGGAGCAGTTCTTC
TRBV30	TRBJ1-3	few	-	CAWSGLSGNTIYF	TGTGCCTGGAGCGGACTTTCTGGAAACACCATATATTTT
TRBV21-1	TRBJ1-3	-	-	CASSKVSWGTPGQRNGNTIYF	TGTGCCAGCAGCAAAGTCTCATGGGGGACTCCGGGACAGAGAAATGGAAACACCATATATTTT
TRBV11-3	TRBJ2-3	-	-	CASSFPVAPDTQYF	TGTGCCAGCAGCTTCCCGGTCGCCCCAGATACGCAGTATTTT
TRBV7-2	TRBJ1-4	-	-	CASSPSPRNEKLFF	TGTGCCAGCAGCCCAAGCCCGAGGAATGAAAAACTGTTTTTT
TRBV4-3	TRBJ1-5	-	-	CASSQGPRQPQHF	TGCGCCAGCAGCCAGGGCCCCCGTCAGCCCCAGCATTTT
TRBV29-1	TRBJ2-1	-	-	CSVERGNNEQFF	TGCAGCGTTGAACGCGGTAACAATGAGCAGTTCTTC
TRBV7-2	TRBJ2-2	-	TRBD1	CASSLAQGAGTGELFF	TGTGCCAGCAGCTTAGCCCAGGGGGCCGGCACCGGGGAGCTGTTTTTT
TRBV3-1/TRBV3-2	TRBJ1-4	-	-	CASSQVREKLFF	TGTGCCAGCAGCCAAGTGCGGGAAAAACTGTTTTTT
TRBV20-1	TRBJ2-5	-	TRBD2	CSARAGGGQYF	TGCAGTGCTAGGGCCGGGGGGGGCCAGTACTTC
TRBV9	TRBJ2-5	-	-	CASSVSRSGETQYF	TGTGCCAGCAGCGTCTCCCGGAGCGGAGAGACCCAGTACTTC
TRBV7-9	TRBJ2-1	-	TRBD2	CASTPGLAGGPPYNEQFF	TGTGCCAGCACACCGGGACTAGCGGGAGGGCCCCCCTACAATGAGCAGTTCTTC
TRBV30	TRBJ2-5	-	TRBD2	CAWTSGSHGETQYF	TGTGCCTGGACTAGCGGGAGTCATGGAGAGACCCAGTACTTC
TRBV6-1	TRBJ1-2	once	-	CASSEGVNYGYTF	TGTGCCAGCAGTGAAGGAGTGAACTATGGCTACACCTTC
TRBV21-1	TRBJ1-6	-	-	CASSQPGGDHSPLHF	TGTGCCAGCAGCCAACCTGGAGGGGACCATTCACCCCTCCACTTT
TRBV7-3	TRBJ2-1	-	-	CASSLDFPSYNEQFF	TGTGCCAGCAGCTTAGACTTCCCCTCCTACAATGAGCAGTTCTTC
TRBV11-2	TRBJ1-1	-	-	CASSFQNTEAFF	TGTGCCAGCAGCTTCCAGAACACTGAAGCTTTCTTT
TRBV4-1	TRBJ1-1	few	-	CASSQGANTEAFF	TGCGCCAGCAGCCAAGGAGCGAACACTGAAGCTTTCTTT
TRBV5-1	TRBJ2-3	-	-	CASSVTRGGTDTQYF	TGCGCCAGCAGCGTCACCAGGGGGGGCACAGATACGCAGTATTTT
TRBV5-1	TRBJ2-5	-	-	CASSQLQGAQETQYF	TGCGCCAGCAGCCAGCTACAGGGAGCCCAAGAGACCCAGTACTTC
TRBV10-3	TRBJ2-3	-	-	CAISEGQRKDTQYF	TGTGCCATCAGTGAGGGACAGCGAAAAGATACGCAGTATTTT
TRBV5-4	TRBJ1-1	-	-	CASSLRRQPNTEAFF	TGTGCCAGCAGCTTGCGGCGGCAGCCAAACACTGAAGCTTTCTTT
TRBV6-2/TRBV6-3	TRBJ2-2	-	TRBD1	CASSSPDRGYTGELFF	TGTGCCAGCAGTTCCCCGGACAGGGGGTACACCGGGGAGCTGTTTTTT
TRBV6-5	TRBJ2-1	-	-	CASKLDNSYNEQFF	TGTGCCAGCAAGCTGGACAACTCCTACAATGAGCAGTTCTTC
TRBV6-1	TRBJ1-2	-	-	CASSPQGYGYTF	TGTGCCAGCAGTCCACAGGGCTATGGCTACACCTTC
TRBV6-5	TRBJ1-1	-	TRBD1	CASTEGDSEVPEAFF	TGTGCCAGCACCGAAGGGGACAGTGAAGTTCCTGAAGCTTTCTTT
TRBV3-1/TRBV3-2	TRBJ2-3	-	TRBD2	CATSGTRGGTQYF	TGTGCCACCTCCGGGACTAGAGGGGGTACGCAGTATTTT